One and the same sample provided the 12 T cell receptor beta chains below, sequenced in a study of T cells expressing NK-cell markers. TCRdb re-called the 5' RACE reads and shows each CDR3 protein once, DNA omitted. The sample holds fewer than 400,000 distinct CDR3 sequences. The sample comprised blood T cells: a sorted CD56 or NKG2C T cell subset, CD4+ or CD8+ T cells, or bulk PBMC T cells (not recorded which). All receptors come from a man between 18 and 69 years old in good health.

The genes are TRBV28 and TRBJ2-6; TCRdb gives TRBD1 as the D gene, but with no DNA this cannot be confirmed. The CDR3 has 17 amino acids. CDR1 and CDR2 from the germline V gene are MDHEN and SYDVKM. The CDR3 sequence is CASTSWTGQTGANVLTF.

The rearrangement links TRBV7-2 to TRBJ2-5. Germline lookup yields CDR1 SGHTA and CDR2 FQGNSA. The CDR3 spans 16 residues. CDR3 region: CASSLARKGRTETQYF.

This rearrangement joins TRBV6-1 to TRBJ1-5. This CDR3 is built from 12 residues. CDR1 and CDR2 from the germline V gene are MNHNS and SASEGT. CDR3 sequence: CASSELNQPQHF.

The rearrangement joins TRBV5-1 to TRBJ2-7; lacking DNA, the TRBD1 call made by TCRdb goes unchecked. This CDR3 spans 14 amino acids. Germline V gives CDR1 SGHRS, CDR2 YFSETQ. The CDR3 protein is CASNPQGFGYEQYF.

V is TRBV2 and J is TRBJ1-4; TCRdb selects TRBD1, and the lack of DNA leaves this call unchecked. CDR1 and CDR2 from the germline V gene are SNHLY and FYNNEI. The CDR3 covers 14 residues. CDR3 loop: CASRRDRGDEKLFF. Using reference TRBV2 and TRBJ1-4 for the parts outside the CDR3, the full variable domain is EPEVTQTPSHQVTQMGQEVILRCVPISNHLYFYWYRQILGQKVEFLVSFYNNEISEKSEIFDDQFSVERPDGSNFTLKIRSTKLEDSAMYFCASRRDRGDEKLFFGSGTQLSVL.

This chain joins TRBV6-5 and TRBJ1-5; the D call of TRBD1 rests on TCRdb alone, since no DNA is present to check it. Germline CDR1 reads MNHEY; CDR2 reads SVGAGI. The CDR3 is 14 residues long. CDR3 protein: CASSSTGLPGPQHF.

The chain joins TRBV5-1 to TRBJ2-7. CDR3 length equals 15 residues. Germline V gene lookup returns CDR1 SGHRS and CDR2 YFSETQ. Here the CDR3 reads CASSYQTSTPREQYF.

The chain joins TRBV7-9 to TRBJ1-5; TCRdb gives TRBD1 as the D gene, but with no DNA this cannot be confirmed. There are 15 residues in the CDR3. CDR1 and CDR2 (germline): SEHNR, FQNEAQ (reference sequence). CDR3 region: CASSRGNTRLAPQHF.

The chain is built from TRBV5-1 and TRBJ1-4; TCRdb indicates TRBD1, and absent DNA this call remains unverified. The germline V gene has CDR1 SGHRS and CDR2 YFSETQ. The CDR3 loop spans 15 amino acids. This CDR3 reads CASSASTGSSEKLFF.

This chain joins TRBV12-3 or TRBV12-4 and TRBJ1-2. The CDR3 covers 12 residues. The CDR3 spells CASSLGFYGYTF.

V and J are TRBV7-8 and TRBJ1-2; TCRdb outputs TRBD1, but without DNA this stays unchecked. The germline V gene encodes CDR1 SGHVS and CDR2 FQNEAQ. The CDR3 has 15 amino acids. CDR3 loop: CASSLGDRFSGGYTF.

This chain uses TRBV7-8 with TRBJ2-7; TCRdb selects TRBD1, and the lack of DNA leaves this call unchecked. The CDR3 is 15 residues long. Germline assignment: CDR1 SGHVS and CDR2 FQNEAQ. The CDR3 loop is CASSLERGGSYEQYF.